One sample yielded the 28 T cell receptor beta chains listed below, sequenced in a study of blood T cells in healthy people across ages. Combining a sample-barcoded 5' primer with a J-beta primer mix, a second PCR ran for roughly 7 to 11 cycles. TCRdb analysed the 5' RACE reads with MiXCR anew, one entry per CDR3 protein. In the table there are about 1,500,000 distinct CDR3 sequences, 42% of which are singletons. The sample comprised blood. The receptors shown here come from a woman aged 18-30 years in good health.

The DNA of the CDR3 is TGTGCCAGCAGTTTAATCCCCGGGGGCTACAATGAGCAGTTCTTC. The encoded protein is CASSLIPGGYNEQFF. The chain links TRBV12-3 or TRBV12-4 to TRBJ2-1; TRBD2 might be the D (6 bases). Trimming left V 2 bases short and J 3 bases short, with 11 bases between. This CDR3 has 15 residues.

This clonotype was recorded a few times. This rearrangement joins TRBV4-1 to TRBJ2-3; the match to TRBD2 covers 7 bases. V lost 8 bases to trimming and J lost 5 bases; unmatched junction nucleotides: 4. This CDR3 is 12 amino acids long. From germline, CDR1 is MGHRA and CDR2 YSYEKL. CDR3 sequence: CASAGAEDTQYF. CDR3 nucleotides: TGCGCCAGCGCGGGAGCGGAAGATACGCAGTATTTT.

The CDR3 DNA is TGTGCCAGCTGCAGGAGGGAGAGGCTAAGAGGGGGCTACACCTTC. Translated, it gives CASCRRERLRGGYTF. This rearrangement joins TRBV5-5 to TRBJ1-2; D unclear. V was clipped by 7 bases and J by 8 bases, with 24 bases between them. Germline CDR1 and CDR2: SGHKS and YYEKEE (reference sequence). The CDR3 loop spans 15 amino acids.

The chain has TRBV7-9 and TRBJ2-1; the D gene is possibly TRBD1 (6 bases). The germline V gene has CDR1 SEHNR and CDR2 FQNEAQ (reference sequence). The V and J ends lost 10 bases and 5 bases respectively, with 18 bases between them. The length of the CDR3 is 14 residues. The chain's CDR3 is CATPQGLGNNEQFF. The CDR3 nucleotides are TGTGCCACTCCACAGGGTCTGGGAAACAATGAGCAGTTCTTC. Full variable domain (missing parts from reference TRBV7-9 and TRBJ2-1): DTGVSQNPRHKITKRGQNVTFRCDPISEHNRLYWYRQTLGQGPEFLTYFQNEAQLEKSRLLSDRFSAERPKGSFSTLEIQRTEQGDSAMYLCATPQGLGNNEQFFGPGTRLTVL.

Turning to this clonotype: At one end the junction does not follow the germline gene, possibly because of a read error. The chain uses TRBV5-1 and TRBJ1-1; no definite D call. Germline lookup yields CDR1 SGHRS and CDR2 YFSETQ. CDR3 length: 14 amino acids. The CDR3 DNA follows: TGCGCCAGCAGTTTGGTGCAGGCGGGTACTGAAGCTTTCTTT. Amino acid sequence: CASSLVQAGTEAFF.

This chain uses TRBV7-8 with TRBJ1-6; 7 bases are a match to TRBD1. This CDR3 has 16 residues. The ends lost 1 base at V and 5 bases at J; junction bases unmatched: 5. Looked up from germline, CDR1 is SGHVS and CDR2 is FQNEAQ. DNA for the CDR3: TGTGCCAGCAGCTTAGGGACAGGTCTTAATAATTCACCCCTCCACTTT. Its translation: CASSLGTGLNNSPLHF.

This clonotype was counted a few times. J is TRBJ2-7 and V is TRBV4-1, with a tentative D call TRBD2 (5 bases). Trimming shortened V by 1 base and J by 3 bases, and 16 bases separated the two germline ends. There are 16 residues in the CDR3. In germline, CDR1 is MGHRA, CDR2 YSYEKL. The CDR3 is CASSQGVGLASYEQYF. The DNA of the CDR3 is TGCGCCAGCAGCCAAGGCGTTGGGCTAGCAAGCTACGAGCAGTACTTC.

CDR3 bases: TGCGCCAGCAGCTTGAGACAGGGAGGGAACACTGAAGCTTTCTTT. Encoded protein: CASSLRQGGNTEAFF. The rearrangement joins TRBV5-1 to TRBJ1-1; 7 bases line up with TRBD1. The CDR3 has 15 amino acids. In germline, CDR1 is SGHRS, CDR2 YFSETQ. J lost 1 base, V lost 1 base, and 4 bases had no gene match.

J is TRBJ1-1 and V is TRBV7-2, with 7 bases aligning to TRBD1. Germline V CDR1 and CDR2: SGHTA, FQGNSA. This CDR3 has 12 residues. V lost 10 bases to trimming and J lost 3 bases; unmatched junction nucleotides: 5. CDR3 protein: CATGGQHTEAFF. For the CDR3, the DNA is TGTGCCACTGGGGGACAGCACACTGAAGCTTTCTTT.

This chain uses TRBV25-1 with TRBJ2-7; TRBD1 matches 7 bases. The CDR3 has 15 residues. Trimming took 8 bases from V and 3 from J; bases not matched to a gene: 13. CDR1 and CDR2 from the germline V gene are MGHDK and SYGVNS. The CDR3 loop reads CASRSRDSWYYEQYF. CDR3 coding DNA: TGTGCCAGCCGCTCCAGGGACAGTTGGTACTACGAGCAGTACTTC.

The rearrangement links TRBV5-1 to TRBJ1-1; 9 positions match TRBD1. There are 13 residues in the CDR3. V lost 6 bases to trimming and J lost 5 bases; unmatched junction nucleotides: 5. Germline values: CDR1 SGHRS, CDR2 YFSETQ. CDR3 nucleotide sequence: TGCGCCAGCAAGATGACAGGGGGAACTGAAGCTTTCTTT. Translation gives CASKMTGGTEAFF. Supplemented by reference TRBV5-1 and TRBJ1-1, the full variable domain reads KAGVTQTPRYLIKTRGQQVTLSCSPISGHRSVSWYQQTPGQGLQFLFEYFSETQRNKGNFPGRFSGRQFSNSRSEMNVSTLELGDSALYLCASKMTGGTEAFFGQGTRLTVV.

The genes are TRBV5-5 and TRBJ2-5; D may be TRBD2 (6 bases). The CDR3 contains 15 residues. Germline CDR1 and CDR2: SGHKS and YYEKEE (reference sequence). V was pared by 4 bases and J by 5 bases, with 18 bases between. The CDR3 DNA reads as TGTGCCAGCAGCATAGGACGGGGGTCAGGGGAGACCCAGTACTTC. This codes for CASSIGRGSGETQYF. Filled out from reference TRBV5-5 and TRBJ2-5, the complete variable domain reads DAGVTQSPTHLIKTRGQQVTLRCSPISGHKSVSWYQQVLGQGPQFIFQYYEKEERGRGNFPDRFSARQFPNYSSELNVNALLLGDSALYLCASSIGRGSGETQYFGPGTRLLVL.

This chain links TRBV20-1 with TRBJ2-7; D is possibly TRBD1 or TRBD2 (5 bases each). This CDR3 contains 12 residues. V lost 1 base and J lost 9, with 13 bases in between. Germline CDR1 DFQATT, CDR2 SNEGSKA (reference sequence). In DNA form, the CDR3 reads TGCAGTGCTAGAGTGGGGCTTGGGGGGCAGTACTTC. Encoded protein: CSARVGLGGQYF.

This clonotype was detected many times. The chain carries TRBV20-1 and TRBJ2-7; no clear D gene. Trimming cost V 4 bases and J 5 bases, with 9 bases left between them. Germline V gene lookup returns CDR1 DFQATT and CDR2 SNEGSKA (reference sequence). The CDR3 is made up of 11 amino acids. The DNA for the CDR3 is TGCAGTGCTATAGACGGTGACGAGCAGTACTTC. It yields the protein CSAIDGDEQYF.

The chain employs TRBV20-1 and TRBJ1-2; tentatively, D is TRBD1 (5 bases). V was cut by 1 base and J by 0 bases, with 9 bases left in between. From germline, CDR1 is DFQATT and CDR2 SNEGSKA (reference sequence). The CDR3 consists of 14 residues. CDR3 bases: TGCAGTGCTAGAGCCCAGGGTACTAACTATGGCTACACCTTC. Translated: CSARAQGTNYGYTF.

The chain has TRBV7-2 and TRBJ2-5; TRBD2 matches 7 bases. The J call is in doubt because the DNA end fits TRBJ2-7 better. The germline gives CDR1 SGHTA, CDR2 FQGNSA. This CDR3 contains 17 residues. Written as DNA, the CDR3 is TGTGCCAGCAGCCCCATCGAGAAACAGCGGGGAACCTACGAGCAGTACTTC. Protein sequence: CASSPIEKQRGTYEQYF.

The genes are TRBV7-9 and TRBJ2-1; no firm D call. This CDR3 is built from 13 residues. V lost 1 base to trimming and J lost 11 bases, with 12 bases between them. Looked up from germline, CDR1 is SEHNR and CDR2 is FQNEAQ (reference sequence). CDR3 sequence: CASSLETNDQQFF. In DNA form, the CDR3 reads TGTGCCAGCAGCTTAGAAACAAACGACCAGCAGTTCTTC.

The genes are TRBV9 and TRBJ2-5; D unclear. Germline CDR1 reads SGDLS; CDR2 reads YYNGEE. This CDR3 comprises 16 residues. The V gene lost 0 bases and the J gene lost 3 bases, with 15 bases spanning the gap. In DNA, the CDR3 is TGTGCCAGCAGCGTAGATGCCGGGCACACTAAAGAGACCCAGTACTTC. This codes for CASSVDAGHTKETQYF.

In this sample, this clonotype turned up a few times. One junction end does not reproduce the germline sequence, and a read error may be involved. The chain combines TRBV20-1 with TRBJ2-5; 12 bases match TRBD2. The closer fit of TRBJ2-7 to the DNA end suggests the J call may be wrong. Germline V CDR1 and CDR2: DFQATT, SNEGSKA (reference sequence). CDR3 size: 11 residues. The CDR3 bases are TGTCTAGCGGGAGGGCTCGACGAGCAGTACTTC. It codes for CLAGGLDEQYF.

This clonotype was found a few times. This chain connects TRBV9 to TRBJ1-2, with D maybe TRBD1 (6 bases). CDR1 and CDR2 from the germline V gene are SGDLS and YYNGEE. V was cut by 2 bases and J by 0 bases, with 11 bases left in between. The CDR3 length is 15 residues. The CDR3, as DNA: TGTGCCAGCAGCGTTAGGACAGAGGCTAACTATGGCTACACCTTC. Translated, it gives CASSVRTEANYGYTF.

This chain uses TRBV11-2 with TRBJ2-7; D gene ambiguous. Looked up from germline, CDR1 is SGHAT and CDR2 is FQNNGV. V dropped 5 bases and J dropped 2 bases, with 16 bases sitting between them. The CDR3 covers 15 residues. CDR3 in DNA: TGTGCCAGCAGCGTAACATACGGAGAAACCTACGAGCAGTACTTC. Encoded protein: CASSVTYGETYEQYF.

Notes on this clonotype: A much larger clone differs from this one at a single base, so this may be a read error. V usage is TRBV6-2 or TRBV6-3 and J usage is TRBJ2-5, with no clear D. This CDR3 is 16 amino acids long. Germline-derived CDR1 and CDR2 are MNHEY and SVGEGT. V was pared by 2 bases and J by 0 bases, with 13 bases between. CDR3 nucleotides: TGTGCCAGCAGTTACCGCGCCGTCAGCGACCAAGAGACCCAGTACTTC. Amino acid sequence: CASSYRAVSDQETQYF.

The J gene is TRBJ1-5, the V gene TRBV6-5; D uncertain. The germline V gene has CDR1 MNHEY and CDR2 SVGAGI. The CDR3 runs 15 residues. V was pared by 6 bases and J by 4 bases, with 16 bases between. Here the CDR3 reads CASSPGIRSNQPQHF. The CDR3 DNA is TGTGCCAGCAGCCCCGGGATACGATCTAATCAGCCCCAGCATTTT.

V usage is TRBV3-1 and J usage is TRBJ2-1, with D tentatively TRBD2 (6 bases). Per germline, CDR1 LGHDT and CDR2 YNNKEL (reference sequence). This CDR3 region has 16 residues. V was cut by 4 bases and J by 3 bases, with 16 bases left in between. The CDR3 DNA sequence: TGTGCCAGCAGCCTAATCACTAGCTGGGGCTACAATGAGCAGTTCTTC. It codes for CASSLITSWGYNEQFF.

The V and J genes are TRBV3-1 and TRBJ2-5, with D tentatively TRBD2 (5 bases). The V gene lost 4 bases and the J gene lost 5 bases, with 14 bases spanning the gap. CDR3 length: 14 residues. CDR1 LGHDT and CDR2 YNNKEL come from the germline V gene (reference sequence). CDR3 in amino acids: CASSPPSSWETQYF. CDR3 DNA: TGTGCCAGCAGCCCACCATCTAGCTGGGAGACCCAGTACTTC.

The chain carries TRBV5-5 and TRBJ2-6, with D unresolved. The CDR3 sequence is 13 residues long. The V and J ends lost 7 bases and 2 bases respectively, with 7 bases between them. Germline V lookup: CDR1 SGHKS, CDR2 YYEKEE (reference sequence). CDR3 sequence: CASSSPGANVLTF. CDR3 in DNA: TGTGCCAGCTCCTCCCCTGGGGCCAACGTCCTGACTTTC.

The CDR3: CASSFPLAGGPGTQYF. CDR3 in DNA: TGTGCCAGCAGCTTCCCCCTAGCGGGGGGCCCGGGAACGCAGTATTTT. The chain couples TRBV6-1 to TRBJ2-3, with 11 positions matching TRBD2. The germline V gene encodes CDR1 MNHNS and CDR2 SASEGT. This CDR3 has 16 residues. V shed 6 bases, J shed 9 bases, and the junction held 14 bases outside the gene matches.

This clonotype has only a few counts. The chain is built from TRBV25-1 and TRBJ1-1; TRBD1 might be the D (6 bases). Germline V gene lookup returns CDR1 MGHDK and CDR2 SYGVNS. CDR3 length equals 15 residues. Between the trimmed V and J ends, which lost 4 bases and 0 bases, there was a span of 12 bases. Here the CDR3 DNA reads TGTGCCAGCAGTGTCGGGGGCCTCATGAACACTGAAGCTTTCTTT. Translated, it gives CASSVGGLMNTEAFF.